This T cell receptor (beta chain) was captured by sequencing in a study of T cells in localized non-small cell lung cancer. Assay: immunoSEQ multiplex PCR; the TCRdb copy retains only in-frame clones and omits some. The sample gives about 5,500 clones, 75% to 85% of which show up once; more than 45% is in the top ten. Of note for this clone: Its specificity is not known.

Findings and limits, study-wide: It remains possible that heterogeneity exists, since only one tumor region was sequenced. A median of roughly 57 clones ranked among the top 100 in tumor appeared in adjacent lung.

V was cut by 3 bases and J by 2 bases, with 13 bases left in between. Germline CDR1 KGHSH, CDR2 LQKENI. The CDR3 length is 15 residues. Specimen: peripheral blood mononuclear cells, collected before any cancer treatment. V usage is TRBV18 and J usage is TRBJ1-2; D is unresolved. The TCR sequence derives from a female donor older than 55 with stage II lung adenocarcinoma. In DNA form, the CDR3 reads TGTGCCAGCTCACCTGTCGGGGAAGCGAACTATGGCTACACCTTC. Its protein is CASSPVGEANYGYTF.